The entry that follows covers one T cell receptor (beta chain) sequence. This clone has a single count. The antigen it binds to is not known. Base quality data are lacking; no much larger clone is found one base away. This record comes from a study of shared clonotypes between healthy human individuals (dated by TCRdb to 2020 to 2022). Background for the entire study: Three men and a couple of women, aged 18 to 49 years, made up the cohort. For each donor, three plates each were used for CD4 naive and CD4 memory, two plates were used for CD8 naive, and one plate was used for CD8 memory. The study deeply sequenced blood TCR repertoires of about five healthy adults to estimate repertoire size and the extent of clonotype sharing between individuals. Libraries were prepared and TCR repertoires were sequenced by different laboratories using diverse techniques, in order to increase sequencing depth and limit assay-specific biases. Leukapheresis yielded between about 0.85 and 10 billion PBMCs per donor.

Using the deep immunoSEQ assay, TCR CDR3 regions were amplified from genomic DNA by multiplex PCR. Extracted genomic DNA from each cell subset was spread evenly across all wells of several immunoSEQ 96-well plates, with each plate serving as a replicate. For sorted subsets, about 0.2 ug genomic DNA, equal to approximately 30,000 T cell genomes, was loaded into each replicate PCR. The purified libraries were quantified using a Qubit 3.0 fluorometer, sized with a Bioanalyzer 2100, and then quantified again using the KAPA Library Quantification kit. Every immunoSEQ 96-well plate was sequenced on a dedicated single-read 150-cycle Illumina NextSeq 550 flow cell. In the source study's methods: The immunoSEQ output contained only junctional sequences without quality scores, so filtering could not match that applied to full-length reads. Sequences were annotated with PyIR, a Python wrapper for IgBLAST v1.9, using IMGT germline references to assign V/J genes and CDR3. Reads were filtered out if the reads had weak V/J assignments (E-value above 1e-6), no CDR3, stop codons, out-of-frame junctions, or ambiguous translated residues. V3J clonotypes were defined as sequences sharing the same inferred V gene, J gene, and CDR3 amino acid sequence. To compute the percentage overlap between repertoires, the number of shared unique clonotypes was divided by the size of the smaller repertoire. Richness of each repertoire was evaluated using RTK rarefaction, the Chao1 estimator, and Recon v2.1 estimates of unobserved clonotypes. Generation probabilities for all TCRbeta clonotypes obtained by the gDNA method from a handful of donors were computed using OLGA. Drawn from immuneACCESS, this table holds only the in-frame rearrangements with V and J called that TCRdb kept. Clones are partly lost; checked studies trace under half to an unresolved V gene and leave the rest unexplained. V, J and clone size reflect that table, while D and trimming were determined from the DNA. Across this sample there are around 1,100,000 clones, with 60% to 80% seen only once. About 0.94% of the sample rests with the top ten.

The CDR3 holds 17 amino acids from the cysteine to the phenylalanine. Here the CDR3 DNA is all that survives: 51 bases in frame from base 1. V is trimmed back by 4 bases and J by 10 bases, and the junction contains 19 bases that no gene match accounts for. From a lookup of the germline V gene, CDR1 and CDR2 are SGDLS and YYNGEE. Donors were healthy HIV-negative adults with no recently reported acute infections or vaccinations. Every donor was a Caucasian adult living in Nashville, Tennessee, USA. CD4+ T cells were enriched by magnetic negative selection, after which naive cells were positively selected on CD45RA and the negative fraction was taken as the memory subset. Blood was collected by leukapheresis, and PBMCs were isolated by Ficoll-Histopaque density gradient centrifugation and then cryopreserved in liquid nitrogen vapor phase. Analytical flow cytometry was used to check the purity and quantity of each magnetically sorted T cell population. Genomic DNA was isolated from every sorted fraction and measured by UV absorbance on a Nanodrop 2000c.

Study-wide conclusions, independent of this receptor: Sampling was restricted to blood, and TCR repertoires in tissues likely differ from the TCR repertoires found in blood. Compared with non-shared clonotypes, clonotypes shared by all four sorted-subset donors had higher generation probabilities. Naive subsets generally had larger estimated clonotype richness than memory subsets. Across a few donors, approximately 4.9% of naive CD4, 3% to 3.5% of naive CD8, under 2.5% of memory CD4, and 0.4% to 0.45% of memory CD8 clonotypes were shared. Pairwise subsampling indicated that sequencing depth was expected to affect the degree of clonotype sharing among donors. Rarefaction of sorted-subset datasets indicated incomplete sequencing despite the large sequencing depth. The genetic and exposure-history diversity represented was limited by the small number of donors.

The receptor was derived from a man aged 18 to 30 in good health. Some clones in this sample may be carry-over from other donors' samples. Sequencing used memory CD4+ T cells from PBMCs. The meaning of the sample's cell subset or site label: CD45RA-negative fraction. The sequence links TRBV9 to TRBJ2-1, with 8 junctional bases fitting TRBD2. The sequence in DNA is TGTGCCAGCAGCAGGGCGGGAGGACTACCCCGACAATGGGAGCAGTTCTTC. It specifies CASSRAGGLPRQWEQFF.